This T cell receptor (beta chain) stems from a study of OX40 agonist ivuxolimab in advanced cancers. Overall study: Prior checkpoint blockade (anti-PD-1, anti-PD-L1 or anti-CTLA-4) was permitted; approximately 40% had it. Overall study results and limits: CD4+ and CD8+ blood T cells expanded clonally by week 6 at 0.1 to 3.0 mg/kg. There were also nonresponders showing low normalized T-cell clonal expansion.

Between the trimmed V and J ends, which lost 7 bases and 8 bases, there was a span of 11 bases. The CDR3 has 12 amino acids. CDR1 and CDR2 from the germline V gene are MNHEY and SMNVEV (reference sequence). To note about this clone: The antigen remains unidentified.

Sequencing used immunoSEQ multiplex PCR; TCRdb keeps in-frame clones, though not all of them. The sample records 45,000 to 65,000 clones, about nine tenths being singletons. The rearrangement uses TRBV27 and TRBJ1-4; D is uncertain. The sequencing here drew on CD4+ or CD8+ T cells sorted from blood, taken in a trial of the OX40 agonist ivuxolimab. The TCR originated in an adult with an advanced solid tumor such as melanoma, head and neck, liver or kidney cancer. This chain's CDR3 is CASTRGGEKLFF. DNA for the CDR3: TGTGCCAGCACACGAGGAGGGGAAAAACTGTTTTTT.